This T cell receptor (beta chain) is from a study of blood T cell repertoires in COVID-19. Original handling: Researchers report that nucleated cell counts were estimated from reference gene primer amplification. The table came from immunoSEQ multiplex PCR; TCRdb's copy has only in-frame clones and leaves some out. V and J calls and clone size are given by that table; D and trimming were obtained from the DNA. The sample records approximately 240,000 clones, about 90% being singletons. The sequence was collected from a woman aged 30 to 39 who had recovered from COVID-19. Input material: peripheral blood.

CDR3 coding DNA: TGCAGCGCTTTCGGGGTGATCGGCATTCAGTACTTC. Its translation is CSAFGVIGIQYF. The chain combines TRBV29-1 with TRBJ2-4, with D tentatively TRBD2 (5 bases). The V gene's germline CDR1 is SQVTM and CDR2 ANQGSEA. This CDR3 is built from 12 residues. The V end lost 7 bases, the J end lost 9 bases, and 16 bases lay between the germline ends. Full variable domain (outside the CDR3, taken from reference TRBV29-1 and TRBJ2-4): SAVISQKPSRDICQRGTSLTIQCQVDSQVTMMFWYRQQPGQSLTLIATANQGSEATYESGFVIDKFPISRPNLTFSTLTVSNMSPEDSSIYLCSAFGVIGIQYFGAGTRLSVL.